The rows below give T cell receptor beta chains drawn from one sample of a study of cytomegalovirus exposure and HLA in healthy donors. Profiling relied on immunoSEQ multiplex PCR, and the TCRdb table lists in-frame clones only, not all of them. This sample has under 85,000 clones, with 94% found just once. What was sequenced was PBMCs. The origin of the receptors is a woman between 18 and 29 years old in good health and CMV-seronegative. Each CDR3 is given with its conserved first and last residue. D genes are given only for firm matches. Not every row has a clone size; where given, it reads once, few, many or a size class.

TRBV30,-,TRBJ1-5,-,TGTGCCTGGAGTCTGCTAGCGGGACAGCCCCAGCATTTT,CAWSLLAGQPQHF
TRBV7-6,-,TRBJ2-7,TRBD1,TGTGCCAGCAGCTTATATCCTGGGGGGACAGGGGTGGCGCACTACGAGCAGTACTTC,CASSLYPGGTGVAHYEQYF
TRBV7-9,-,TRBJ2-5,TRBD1,TGTGCCAGCAGCCCACAAGACGACCGGGACAGTAAAGAAGAGACCCAGTACTTC,CASSPQDDRDSKEETQYF
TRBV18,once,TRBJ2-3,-,TGTGCCAGCTCACTGACAGGTTCTCCCGAAGATACGCAGTATTTT,CASSLTGSPEDTQYF
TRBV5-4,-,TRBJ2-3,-,TGTGCCAGCAGCTTTTCTACGAGTAGCACAGATACGCAGTATTTT,CASSFSTSSTDTQYF
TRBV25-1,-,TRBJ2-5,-,TGTGCCAGCAGTACCCTTCGAGGGGACAATCAAGAGACCCAGTACTTC,CASSTLRGDNQETQYF
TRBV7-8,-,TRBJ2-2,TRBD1,TGTGCCAGCAGCTTAGGAGACAGGGGTTTCACCGGGGAGCTGTTTTTT,CASSLGDRGFTGELFF
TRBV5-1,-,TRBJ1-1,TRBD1,TGCGCCAGCAGCACAGGACAGGTGAACACTGAAGCTTTCTTT,CASSTGQVNTEAFF
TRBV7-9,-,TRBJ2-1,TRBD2,TGTGCCAGCAGCCTAGGACTAGCGGACTACAATGAGCAGTTCTTC,CASSLGLADYNEQFF
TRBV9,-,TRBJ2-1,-,TGTGCCAGCAGCGCGGACAGTTACTACAATGAGCAGTTCTTC,CASSADSYYNEQFF
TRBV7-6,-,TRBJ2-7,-,TGTGCCAGCAGCCCCCAAGCCCAGGGTGGCCACGAGCAGTACTTC,CASSPQAQGGHEQYF
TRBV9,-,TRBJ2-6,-,TGTGCCAGCAGCGCCGGGGGACGATTCTCTGGGGCCAACGTCCTGACTTTC,CASSAGGRFSGANVLTF
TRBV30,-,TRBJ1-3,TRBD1,TGTGCCTGGGTTGCTCCAGGGACAGCTGGTGGAAACACCATATATTTT,CAWVAPGTAGGNTIYF
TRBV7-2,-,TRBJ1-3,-,TGTGCCAGCAGCTTAGGACCGGGCTCTGGAAACACCATATATTTT,CASSLGPGSGNTIYF
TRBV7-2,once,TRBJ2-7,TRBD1,TGTGCCAGCAGCCCTCCCTTCGGACAGGCGGACTCCTACGAGCAGTACTTC,CASSPPFGQADSYEQYF
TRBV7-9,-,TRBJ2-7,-,TGTGCCAGCAGCTTAGTATCCGGCAGGGGCCCCTACGAGCAGTACTTC,CASSLVSGRGPYEQYF
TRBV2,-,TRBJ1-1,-,TGTGCCAGCACCTGGGAGTTAAACACTGAAGCTTTCTTT,CASTWELNTEAFF
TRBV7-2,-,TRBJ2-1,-,TGTGCCAGCAGCTTAGGGCCAGGAAACAATGAGCAGTTCTTC,CASSLGPGNNEQFF
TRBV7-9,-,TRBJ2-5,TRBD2,TGTGCCAGCAGCTCCTCTAGCGGGGGGGCAGTAGGAGAGACCCAGTACTTC,CASSSSSGGAVGETQYF
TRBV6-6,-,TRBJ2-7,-,TGTGCCAGCAGTTACGGGACAAACTACGAGCAGTACTTC,CASSYGTNYEQYF
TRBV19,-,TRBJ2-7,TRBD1,TGTGCCAGTAGTCCGGGACAGGCCGTCTACGAGCAGTACTTC,CASSPGQAVYEQYF
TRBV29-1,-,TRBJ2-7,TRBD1,TGCAGCGTTGGATCGGGACAGGGTCTCTTAGAGCAGTACTTC,CSVGSGQGLLEQYF
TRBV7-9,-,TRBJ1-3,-,TGTGCCAGCACCCCAGGGGGAAACACCATATATTTT,CASTPGGNTIYF
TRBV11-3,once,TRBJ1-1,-,TGTGCCAGCAGCTTAGGCCAGATCACTGAAGCTTTCTTT,CASSLGQITEAFF
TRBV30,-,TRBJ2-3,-,TGTGCCTGGAATTTCAGGACCGCGTTGGCGGGAAGGGCAGATACGCAGTATTTT,CAWNFRTALAGRADTQYF
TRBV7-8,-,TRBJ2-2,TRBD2,TGTGCCAGCAGCTTAATCCCCGGGACTAGCATGGGGGAGCTGTTTTTT,CASSLIPGTSMGELFF
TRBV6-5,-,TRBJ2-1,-,TGTGCCAGCAGTTACGGGCGTTTGAATGAGCAGTTCTTC,CASSYGRLNEQFF
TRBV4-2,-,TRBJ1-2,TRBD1,TGTGCCAGCAGCCAACTCACCGGGACAGGGGGCGCCTTATCCTATGGCTACACCTTC,CASSQLTGTGGALSYGYTF
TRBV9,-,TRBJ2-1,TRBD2,TGTGCCAGCAGCGCTAGGGGACTAGCGGGACCCAATGAGCAGTTCTTC,CASSARGLAGPNEQFF
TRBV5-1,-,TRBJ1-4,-,TGCGCCAGCAGCTTGGACAGGATTAATGAAAAACTGTTTTTT,CASSLDRINEKLFF
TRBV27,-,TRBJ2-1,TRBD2,TGTGCCAGCAGAAAATACCCGGGACTAGCGGGCGTCTACAATGAGCAGTTCTTC,CASRKYPGLAGVYNEQFF
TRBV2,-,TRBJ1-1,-,TGTGCCAGCACTTCTGTATACACTGAAGCTTTCTTT,CASTSVYTEAFF
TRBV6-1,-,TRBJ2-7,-,TGTGCCAGCAGCCCCGGGACTTGGAGCTCCTACGAGCAGTACTTC,CASSPGTWSSYEQYF
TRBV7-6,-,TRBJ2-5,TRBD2,TGTGCCAGCACTCCGGGACTAGGTCGGGAGACCCAGTACTTC,CASTPGLGRETQYF
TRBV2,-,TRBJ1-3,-,TGTGCCAGCAGTGGAGTGGTGTTCTCTGGAAACACCATATATTTT,CASSGVVFSGNTIYF
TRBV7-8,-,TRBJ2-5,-,TGTGCCAGCAACACCCTTTTGAGGAGCGGCCAAAGTGGGTGGGGTACCCAGTACTTC,CASNTLLRSGQSGWGTQYF
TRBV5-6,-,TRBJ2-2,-,TGTGCCAGCAGCTTACTCCGAGGGAACACCGGGGAGCTGTTTTTT,CASSLLRGNTGELFF
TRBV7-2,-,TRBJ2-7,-,TGTGCCAGCAGCTCTAGCTCCTACGAGCAGTACTTC,CASSSSSYEQYF
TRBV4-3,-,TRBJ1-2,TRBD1,TGCGCCAGCAGCCAAGATACCGGGGACAGCCAGAACCTACTATATGGCTACACCTTC,CASSQDTGDSQNLLYGYTF
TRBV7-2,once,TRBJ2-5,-,TGTGCCAGCAGCCCACGGAGGGAAGAGACCCAGTACTTC,CASSPRREETQYF
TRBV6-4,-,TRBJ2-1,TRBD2,TGTGCCAGCAGTGACTCTAGCGGGGGGGCCAATGAGCAGTTCTTC,CASSDSSGGANEQFF
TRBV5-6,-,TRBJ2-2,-,TGTGCCAGCAGCTTGGTGGTTGACAGTACCGGGGAGCTGTTTTTT,CASSLVVDSTGELFF
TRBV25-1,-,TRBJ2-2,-,TGTGCCAGCAGTGACGGTCAGGGTGACACCGGGGAGCTGTTTTTT,CASSDGQGDTGELFF
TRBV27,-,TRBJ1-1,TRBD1,TGTGCCAGCAGTATCCGGACAGGGGGCGTAGAAGCTTTCTTT,CASSIRTGGVEAFF
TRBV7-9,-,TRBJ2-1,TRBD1,TGTGCCAGCAGCTTAGTACAGGGGCTGTACAATGAGCAGTTCTTC,CASSLVQGLYNEQFF
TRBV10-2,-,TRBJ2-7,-,TGCGCCAGCAGTGAACAGGGCTACGAGCAGTACTTC,CASSEQGYEQYF
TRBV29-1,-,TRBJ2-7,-,TGCAGCGTTGTCCCCAGGGGAGACTACGAGCAGTACTTC,CSVVPRGDYEQYF
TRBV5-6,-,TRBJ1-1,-,TGTGCCAGCAGCTTGGGACGGGGTAGCGCTTTCTTT,CASSLGRGSAFF
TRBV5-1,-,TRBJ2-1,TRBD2,TGCGCCAGCAGCTTTGGACTAGCGGGAGGCTACTACAATGAGCAGTTCTTC,CASSFGLAGGYYNEQFF
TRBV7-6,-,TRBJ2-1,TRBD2,TGTGCCAGCAGCCGCAGGGCGGCGGGAGCTCTCAATGAGCAGTTCTTC,CASSRRAAGALNEQFF
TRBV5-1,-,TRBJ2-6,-,TGCGCCAGCGGCCGGGGTCCAGGGGCCAACGTCCTGACTTTC,CASGRGPGANVLTF
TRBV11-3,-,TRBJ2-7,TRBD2,TGTGCCAGCAGTATAACTAGCGAATGGGACGAGCAGTACTTC,CASSITSEWDEQYF
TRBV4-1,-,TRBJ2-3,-,TGCGCCAGCAGCCAAGAGCACGGTCTAGTGCGTGGCACAGATACGCAGTATTTT,CASSQEHGLVRGTDTQYF